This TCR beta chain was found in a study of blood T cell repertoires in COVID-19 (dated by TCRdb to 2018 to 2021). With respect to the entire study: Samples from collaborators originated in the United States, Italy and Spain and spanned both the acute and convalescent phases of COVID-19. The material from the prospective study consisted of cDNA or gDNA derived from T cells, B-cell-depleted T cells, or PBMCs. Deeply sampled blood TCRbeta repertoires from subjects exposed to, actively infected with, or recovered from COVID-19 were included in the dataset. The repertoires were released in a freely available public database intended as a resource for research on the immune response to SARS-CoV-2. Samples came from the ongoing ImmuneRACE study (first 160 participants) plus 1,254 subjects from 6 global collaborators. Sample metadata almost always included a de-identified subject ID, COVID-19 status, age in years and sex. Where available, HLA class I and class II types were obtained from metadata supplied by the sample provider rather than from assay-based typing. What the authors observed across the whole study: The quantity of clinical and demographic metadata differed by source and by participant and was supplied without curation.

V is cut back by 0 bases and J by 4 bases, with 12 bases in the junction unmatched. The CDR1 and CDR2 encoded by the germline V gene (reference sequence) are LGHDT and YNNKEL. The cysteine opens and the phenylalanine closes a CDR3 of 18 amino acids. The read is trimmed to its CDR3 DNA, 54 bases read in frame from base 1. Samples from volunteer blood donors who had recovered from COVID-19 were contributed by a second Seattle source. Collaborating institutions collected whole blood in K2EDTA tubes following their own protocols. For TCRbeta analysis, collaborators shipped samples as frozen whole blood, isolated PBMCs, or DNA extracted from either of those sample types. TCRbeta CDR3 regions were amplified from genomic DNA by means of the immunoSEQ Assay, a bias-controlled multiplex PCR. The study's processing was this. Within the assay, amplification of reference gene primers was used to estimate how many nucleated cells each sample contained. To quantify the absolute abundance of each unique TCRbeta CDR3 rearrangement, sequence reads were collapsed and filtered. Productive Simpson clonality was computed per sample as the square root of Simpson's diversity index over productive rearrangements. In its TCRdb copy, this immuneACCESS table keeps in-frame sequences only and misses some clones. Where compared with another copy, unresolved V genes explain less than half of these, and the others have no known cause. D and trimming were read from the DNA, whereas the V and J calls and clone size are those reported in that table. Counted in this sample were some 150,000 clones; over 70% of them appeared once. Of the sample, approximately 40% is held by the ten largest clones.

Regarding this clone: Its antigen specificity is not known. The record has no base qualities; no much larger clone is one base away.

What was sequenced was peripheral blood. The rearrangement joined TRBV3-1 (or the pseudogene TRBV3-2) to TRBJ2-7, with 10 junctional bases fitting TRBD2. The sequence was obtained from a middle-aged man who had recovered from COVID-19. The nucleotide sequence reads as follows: TGTGCCAGCAGCCAAGACACCCAGCGGGGGGGCCTATTTTACGAGCAGTACTTC. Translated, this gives CASSQDTQRGGLFYEQYF.